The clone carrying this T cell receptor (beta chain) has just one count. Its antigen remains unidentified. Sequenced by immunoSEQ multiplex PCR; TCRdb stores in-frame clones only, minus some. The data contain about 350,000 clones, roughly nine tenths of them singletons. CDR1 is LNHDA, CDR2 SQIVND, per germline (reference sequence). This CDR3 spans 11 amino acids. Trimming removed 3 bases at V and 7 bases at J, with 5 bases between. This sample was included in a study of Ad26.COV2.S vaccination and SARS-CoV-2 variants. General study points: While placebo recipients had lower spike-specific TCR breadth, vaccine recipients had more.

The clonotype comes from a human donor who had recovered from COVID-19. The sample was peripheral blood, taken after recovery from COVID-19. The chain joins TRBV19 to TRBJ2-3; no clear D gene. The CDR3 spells CASSIAHTQYF. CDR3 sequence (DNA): TGTGCCAGTAGTATCGCCCATACGCAGTATTTT.